Below, one T cell receptor (beta chain) is given with its context. What it binds is not known. This sample stems from a study of multiple sclerosis patients with progressive multifocal leukoencephalopathy. Sequencing was at survey level. Every PCR reaction included synthetic inline CDR3 controls for all V-J pairings. Generated by immunoSEQ multiplex PCR, the TCRdb table keeps only in-frame clones and is missing some. The table records around 25,000 clones, more than 85% of them present only once. This sample's time point: 12 to 13 months of natalizumab therapy. Germline values: CDR1 LGHNA, CDR2 YSLEER. The CDR3 totals 15 residues. Deletions cut 1 base from V and 0 bases from J, with 7 bases between. Study results and limitations: Before and during natalizumab, the clones expanded at PML already existed.

The receptor's source is a man younger than 45 with multiple sclerosis. Sequences were derived from PBMCs, sampled from a patient treated with natalizumab. The rearrangement uses TRBV4-3 and TRBJ2-1; D remains unclear. The CDR3 spells CASSQVASSYNEQFF. The CDR3 DNA reads TGCGCCAGCAGCCAAGTGGCTAGCTCCTACAATGAGCAGTTCTTC.